The 20 T cell receptor beta chains below come from one sample, sequenced in a study of Tregs in tolerant kidney transplant recipients. Repertoires were generated with immunoSEQ multiplex PCR, while TCRdb's copy carries only in-frame clones and drops some. The sample shows about 15,000 clones, around three quarters of them seen only once. The sequencing here drew on Tregs from blood, taken before the transplant. The receptors derive from a human donor who received a combined kidney and bone marrow transplant.

This clone was recorded once. The V and J genes are TRBV5-8 and TRBJ1-2; 7 positions agree with TRBD1. Germline CDR1 reads SGHTS; CDR2 reads YDEGEE. The CDR3 covers 15 residues. The J segment lost 4 bases and the V segment lost 0 bases, leaving 6 bases of the junction unmatched. CDR3 sequence (DNA): TGTGCCAGCAGCTTGGCCGGGACAGAGATCTATGGCTACACCTTC. Encoded protein: CASSLAGTEIYGYTF.

V usage is TRBV21-1 and J usage is TRBJ1-3; the table calls TRBD1, which could not be checked here. TRBV21-1 represents a pseudogene. The CDR3 is 18 residues long. This chain's CDR3 is CASSEMGDRLPSGNTIYF. CDR3 DNA sequence: TGTGCCAGCAGCGAAATGGGGGACAGGCTGCCCTCTGGAAACACCATATATTTT.

The chain links TRBV27 to TRBJ2-1; TRBD2 agrees at 8 bases. The germline V gene has CDR1 MNHEY and CDR2 SMNVEV (reference sequence). CDR3 length: 15 residues. Trimming removed 4 bases from V and 6 bases from J; junction bases left unmatched: 8. The CDR3 DNA sequence: TGTGCCAGCAGTTCCCACCGGACTAGCTTCAATGAGCAGTTCTTC. Translating it yields CASSSHRTSFNEQFF.

V is TRBV27 and J is TRBJ1-2, with 8 bases lining up with TRBD1. V gave up 4 bases and J gave up 3 bases; unmatched junction bases: 7. The CDR3 is 15 amino acids. Germline-derived CDR1 and CDR2 are MNHEY and SMNVEV (reference sequence). The CDR3 reads CASSSQGAFDYGYTF. The DNA of the CDR3 is TGTGCCAGCAGTTCCCAGGGGGCGTTCGACTATGGCTACACCTTC.

The V call is TRBV27, the J call TRBJ2-4, with 8 bases identical to TRBD2. Per germline, CDR1 MNHEY and CDR2 SMNVEV (reference sequence). V was pared by 3 bases and J by 3 bases, with 1 base of the junction left unmatched. The CDR3 is 14 amino acids. The CDR3 DNA reads as TGTGCCAGCAGTTTCGGGGGGGGCAAAAACATTCAGTACTTC. It translates to CASSFGGGKNIQYF.

The table lists this clone with a count of one. The rearrangement joins TRBV7-2 to TRBJ2-3, with 9 bases lining up with TRBD2. Germline V lookup: CDR1 SGHTA, CDR2 FQGNSA. The trim removed 4 bases at V and 4 bases at J, leaving 6 bases unmatched. This CDR3 has 15 residues. The CDR3 region is CASSSQREVPDTQYF. The CDR3 DNA follows: TGTGCCAGCAGCTCCCAGCGGGAGGTACCAGATACGCAGTATTTT. The variable domain in full, completed from reference TRBV7-2 and TRBJ2-3, reads GAGVSQSPSNKVTEKGKDVELRCDPISGHTALYWYRQSLGQGLEFLIYFQGNSAPDKSGLPSDRFSAERTGGSVSTLTIQRTQQEDSAVYLCASSSQREVPDTQYFGPGTRLTVL.

The V gene is TRBV13, the J gene TRBJ2-7; 7 nucleotides match TRBD2. The J segment lost 6 bases and the V segment lost 5 bases, leaving 10 bases of the junction unmatched. The CDR3 runs 14 residues. Germline V gene lookup returns CDR1 PRHDT and CDR2 FYEKMQ (reference sequence). For the CDR3, the DNA is TGTGCCAGCAGCCTCTGGACTAGAGGTACCGAGCAGTACTTC. Its protein is CASSLWTRGTEQYF.

The chain is built from TRBV14 and TRBJ2-3, with TRBD1 matching 10 bases. J was trimmed by 2 bases and V by 6 bases; bases with no gene match: 5. Germline V gene lookup returns CDR1 SGHDN and CDR2 FVKESK. This CDR3 has 15 amino acids. The CDR3 here is CASSRGTGVTDTQYF. CDR3 in DNA: TGTGCCAGCAGTCGGGGGACAGGGGTCACAGATACGCAGTATTTT. Filled out from reference TRBV14 and TRBJ2-3, the complete variable domain reads EAGVTQFPSHSVIEKGQTVTLRCDPISGHDNLYWYRRVMGKEIKFLLHFVKESKQDESGMPNNRFLAERTGGTYSTLKVQPAELEDSGVYFCASSRGTGVTDTQYFGPGTRLTVL.

This clone was seen a single time. This chain links TRBV5-1 with TRBJ2-7; no reliable D call. Germline V gene sequence: CDR1 SGHRS, CDR2 YFSETQ. CDR3 length equals 13 residues. V was trimmed by 5 bases and J by 5 bases, leaving 14 bases between them. The CDR3: CASRGGTPDEQYF. In nucleotides, the CDR3 is TGCGCCAGCAGAGGCGGTACGCCGGACGAGCAGTACTTC.

The chain couples TRBV29-1 to TRBJ1-1; tentatively, D is TRBD1 (5 bases). Germline assignment: CDR1 SQVTM and CDR2 ANQGSEA. The V gene lost 7 bases and the J gene lost 6 bases, with 18 bases spanning the gap. The CDR3 is 13 amino acids. This CDR3 is CSADSWGRAEAFF. CDR3 DNA sequence: TGCAGCGCAGACAGTTGGGGAAGGGCTGAAGCTTTCTTT.

The rearrangement joins TRBV5-4 to TRBJ2-3; 9 positions match TRBD2. The CDR3 is 16 residues long. V was pared by 4 bases and J by 6 bases, with 12 bases of the junction left unmatched. Germline V CDR1 and CDR2: SGHNT, YYREEE (reference sequence). CDR3 bases: TGTGCCAGCAGCCTCTATAGCGGGGGCCTCGGGGATACGCAGTATTTT. It codes for CASSLYSGGLGDTQYF.

The gene calls are TRBV5-6 and TRBJ2-5; tentative D call: TRBD2 (7 bases). This CDR3 contains 17 residues. The V gene lost 6 bases and the J gene lost 4 bases, with 25 bases spanning the gap. Per germline, CDR1 SGHDT and CDR2 YYEEEE. For the CDR3, the DNA is TGTGCCAGCAAGGGGACCGGCAGGGGAGGGGGTGGAGAGACCCAGTACTTC. It translates to CASKGTGRGGGGETQYF.

The chain combines TRBV5-6 with TRBJ2-7; 7 positions agree with TRBD1. V shed 5 bases, J shed 4 bases, and the junction held 6 bases outside the gene matches. Germline V lookup: CDR1 SGHDT, CDR2 YYEEEE. The CDR3 contains 13 residues. CDR3 in DNA: TGTGCCAGCAGTGACAGGGTCGCATACGAGCAGTACTTC. This encodes CASSDRVAYEQYF.

The gene calls are TRBV4-1 and TRBJ1-2; a possible D gene is TRBD1 (6 bases). V lost 1 base to trimming and J lost 4 bases, with 22 bases between them. The V gene's germline CDR1 is MGHRA and CDR2 YSYEKL. This CDR3 is built from 18 residues. The CDR3 region is CASSQAREQGTVRYGYTF. CDR3 sequence (DNA): TGCGCCAGCAGCCAAGCGAGGGAACAGGGAACGGTCCGCTATGGCTACACCTTC.

The V call is TRBV5-1, the J call TRBJ2-7; weak D call: TRBD1 (5 bases). Per the germline V gene, CDR1 is SGHRS and CDR2 is YFSETQ. Trimming removed 5 bases from V and 4 bases from J, with 10 bases in between. This CDR3 is built from 12 residues. CDR3 amino acids: CASSPQGYEQYF. The CDR3 DNA reads TGCGCCAGCAGTCCGCAGGGTTACGAGCAGTACTTC.

The chain couples TRBV10-3 to TRBJ1-1; 7 bases fit TRBD1. The CDR3 covers 13 residues. Trimming took 4 bases from V and 6 from J; bases not matched to a gene: 5. Germline V gene lookup returns CDR1 ENHRY and CDR2 SYGVKD. CDR3 in amino acids: CAISGQGRAEAFF. CDR3 nucleotides: TGTGCCATCAGTGGACAGGGTAGGGCTGAAGCTTTCTTT.

This chain uses TRBV10-3 with TRBJ2-7; 9 bases align to TRBD2. The CDR3 sequence is 14 residues long. Germline CDR1 ENHRY, CDR2 SYGVKD. The ends lost 2 bases at V and 1 base at J; junction bases unmatched: 0. This CDR3 is CAISELAGSYEQYF. CDR3 DNA sequence: TGTGCCATCAGTGAGCTAGCGGGATCCTACGAGCAGTACTTC.

This clone is a singleton in its sample. The CDR3 sequence is CATNFGGSWTGELFF. CDR3 DNA: TGTGCCACCAATTTCGGTGGGAGCTGGACCGGGGAGCTGTTTTTT. This chain links TRBV15 with TRBJ2-2; weak D call: TRBD2 (5 bases). Germline V gene data show CDR1 as LNHNV and CDR2 as YYDKDF (reference sequence). The V gene lost 7 bases and the J gene lost 5 bases, with 17 bases spanning the gap. The CDR3 runs 15 residues.

The chain employs TRBV27 and TRBJ1-5; 8 nucleotides align to TRBD1. The ends lost 4 bases at V and 6 bases at J; junction bases unmatched: 8. The germline gives CDR1 MNHEY, CDR2 SMNVEV (reference sequence). CDR3 length equals 15 residues. The CDR3 DNA is TGTGCCAGCAGTTCGGTAGGACAGGGCATTCAGCCCCAGCATTTT. Its translation: CASSSVGQGIQPQHF.

This rearrangement joins TRBV18 to TRBJ2-3, with D maybe TRBD2 (6 bases). CDR3 length equals 14 residues. With 1 base removed from V and 4 bases from J, the gap between germline ends came to 9 bases. Germline lookup yields CDR1 KGHSH and CDR2 LQKENI. For the CDR3, the DNA is TGTGCCAGCTCACCACTTGGGGGGTCAGATACGCAGTATTTT. Amino acid sequence: CASSPLGGSDTQYF.